These T cell receptor beta chains were read from a single sample in a study of spatial heterogeneity in lung cancer. TCRdb redid the calling of the 5' RACE reads with MiXCR, one entry per CDR3 protein. The sample contains 40,000 to 50,000 distinct CDR3 sequences, 10% of which appear only once. Sequenced here: PBMCs, sampled at follow-up. The receptors derive from a female donor with early-stage non-small cell lung cancer. Each CDR3 is given with its conserved first and last residue. The order of the fields is D gene, V gene, clone size, J gene, CDR3 protein, CDR3 DNA. A D gene is named only where the DNA matches it firmly. The listing skips clone size in some rows; elsewhere it reads once, few, many or a size class.

.,TRBV30,few,TRBJ2-3,CAWSVLFNTQYF,TGTGCCTGGAGTGTATTGTTCAATACGCAGTATTTT
.,TRBV20-1,many,TRBJ2-7,CSARTVTSYEQYF,TGCAGTGCTAGAACTGTCACCTCCTACGAGCAGTACTTC
.,TRBV12-3/TRBV12-4,.,TRBJ2-3,CASSPRGSTDTQYF,TGTGCCAGCAGTCCCAGGGGCAGCACAGATACGCAGTATTTT
.,TRBV2,few,TRBJ2-3,CASSKGGADTQYF,TGTGCCAGCAGCAAAGGGGGGGCAGATACGCAGTATTTT
.,TRBV28,many,TRBJ2-7,CASSLSGSGYEQYF,TGTGCCAGCAGTTTATCGGGTAGCGGCTACGAGCAGTACTTC
TRBD1,TRBV20-1,many,TRBJ2-3,CSASDEEGTGGPDTQYF,TGCAGTGCTAGTGACGAGGAGGGGACAGGGGGCCCAGATACGCAGTATTTT
.,TRBV7-3,.,TRBJ2-1,CASSLTVRDNEQFF,TGTGCCAGCAGCTTAACTGTGAGAGACAATGAGCAGTTCTTC
.,TRBV5-1,.,TRBJ2-5,CTSSLRSRGTQETQYF,TGCACCAGCAGCTTGCGATCCCGGGGGACCCAAGAGACCCAGTACTTC
.,TRBV11-2,few,TRBJ2-3,CASSRLVLTDTQYF,TGTGCCAGCAGTCGACTAGTTCTCACAGATACGCAGTATTTT
.,TRBV6-5,few,TRBJ2-6,CAIRGVSGANVLTF,TGTGCCATAAGAGGCGTCTCTGGGGCCAACGTCCTGACTTTC
.,TRBV7-8,few,TRBJ2-7,CASSLDFSSYEQYF,TGTGCCAGCAGCTTGGATTTTTCCTCCTACGAGCAGTACTTC
.,TRBV20-1,.,TRBJ2-2,CSARPSRGGHTTGELFF,TGCAGTGCTAGGCCTAGCAGGGGAGGGCATACCACCGGGGAGCTGTTTTTT
TRBD1,TRBV5-4,few,TRBJ1-5,CASSLRGGRQPQHF,TGTGCCAGCAGCTTGCGAGGGGGCAGGCAGCCCCAGCATTTT
.,TRBV7-9,many,TRBJ1-5,CASSRANQPQHF,TGTGCCAGCAGCCGCGCAAATCAGCCCCAGCATTTT
TRBD2,TRBV29-1,many,TRBJ2-7,CSVEGGTSYEQYF,TGCAGCGTTGAGGGGGGGACCTCCTACGAGCAGTACTTC
.,TRBV6-2/TRBV6-3,many,TRBJ2-7,CASSYSPRQISYEQYF,TGTGCCAGCAGTTACTCGCCCCGACAGATCTCCTACGAGCAGTACTTC
TRBD2,TRBV27,many,TRBJ2-3,CASSFSLARPSGVRDTQYF,TGTGCCAGCAGTTTTTCCCTTGCTAGGCCTAGCGGGGTGAGAGATACGCAGTATTTT
.,TRBV2,medium-sized,TRBJ1-2,CASSPQGPDGYTF,TGTGCCAGCAGCCCCCAGGGGCCCGATGGCTACACCTTC
.,TRBV12-2,few,TRBJ2-7,CASRLMTELLAYEQYF,TGTGCAAGTCGCTTAATGACTGAACTATTAGCCTACGAGCAGTACTTC
.,TRBV6-5,.,TRBJ2-7,CASSYAWSYEQYF,TGTGCCAGCAGTTACGCGTGGTCCTACGAGCAGTACTTC
TRBD2,TRBV29-1,.,TRBJ2-3,CSVKTLAGSTDTQYF,TGCAGCGTCAAGACACTAGCGGGGAGCACAGATACGCAGTATTTT
.,TRBV15,many,TRBJ2-1,CATSRDAGMINEQFF,TGTGCCACCAGCAGAGACGCGGGGATGATCAATGAGCAGTTCTTC
TRBD1,TRBV2,few,TRBJ1-1,CASAGQGNTEAFF,TGTGCCAGCGCGGGACAGGGAAACACTGAAGCTTTCTTT
.,TRBV18,many,TRBJ1-6,CASSSSNSPLHF,TGTGCCAGCTCGTCCAGTAATTCACCCCTCCACTTT
TRBD1,TRBV3-1,.,TRBJ2-7,CASDHPGTASYEQYF,TGTGCCAGCGACCATCCCGGGACAGCCTCCTACGAGCAGTACTTC
.,TRBV9,.,TRBJ2-2,CASSPIPGGRGDTGELFF,TGTGCCAGCAGCCCGATCCCCGGGGGGCGGGGAGACACCGGGGAGCTGTTTTTT
.,TRBV2,many,TRBJ2-1,CASSEGGLAYEQFF,TGTGCCAGCAGTGAAGGGGGCCTTGCGTATGAGCAGTTCTTC
.,TRBV6-1,many,TRBJ2-7,CASSDGVGGFEQYF,TGTGCCAGCAGTGACGGGGTTGGCGGGTTCGAGCAGTACTTC
.,TRBV5-1,few,TRBJ2-7,CASTTIKQGGYEQYF,TGCGCCAGCACCACCATCAAACAGGGAGGATACGAGCAGTACTTC
.,TRBV5-1,many,TRBJ1-4,CASSLVGTEEKLFF,TGCGCCAGCAGCTTGGTGGGCACAGAAGAAAAACTGTTTTTT
.,TRBV5-1,many,TRBJ2-1,CASSLQEGRYNEQFF,TGCGCCAGCAGCTTGCAGGAGGGAAGGTACAATGAGCAGTTCTTC
TRBD1,TRBV18,many,TRBJ1-2,CASSPGQGDYTF,TGTGCCAGCTCACCCGGACAGGGAGACTACACCTTC
TRBD2,TRBV7-9,.,TRBJ2-7,CASSLGAGLAPYEQYF,TGTGCCAGCAGCCTAGGAGCGGGACTAGCGCCCTACGAGCAGTACTTC
TRBD1,TRBV13,few,TRBJ2-7,CASSLATGGDEQYF,TGTGCCAGCAGCTTAGCGACAGGGGGCGACGAGCAGTACTTC
.,TRBV6-5,.,TRBJ2-7,CASRRFAGSYEQYF,TGTGCCAGCAGACGTTTTGCAGGGTCCTACGAGCAGTACTTC
.,TRBV5-1,many,TRBJ2-7,CASSGGFSYEQYF,TGCGCCAGCAGTGGTGGATTCTCCTACGAGCAGTACTTC
.,TRBV18,many,TRBJ2-3,CASSWGGRTDTQYF,TGTGCCAGCTCCTGGGGGGGCCGAACAGATACGCAGTATTTT
.,TRBV10-3,many,TRBJ2-2,CATNRETGELFF,TGTGCCACAAATAGGGAAACCGGGGAGCTGTTTTTT
.,TRBV10-3,few,TRBJ1-1,CAISDRAERDTEAFF,TGTGCCATCAGTGATAGGGCCGAGCGGGACACTGAAGCTTTCTTT
.,TRBV7-2,.,TRBJ2-1,CASSLGYLTSNEQFF,TGTGCCAGCAGCTTAGGGTACCTAACCTCCAATGAGCAGTTCTTC
TRBD1,TRBV2,few,TRBJ2-2,CASRAQGATGELFF,TGTGCCAGCAGGGCACAGGGGGCAACCGGGGAGCTGTTTTTT
TRBD1,TRBV10-3,many,TRBJ2-5,CAISRTKPGQGGAETQYF,TGTGCCATCAGCCGCACGAAACCGGGACAGGGTGGTGCGGAGACCCAGTACTTC
.,TRBV7-9,many,TRBJ2-7,CASSSSGSYEQYF,TGTGCCAGCAGCTCCTCGGGGAGCTACGAGCAGTACTTC
TRBD1,TRBV5-4,few,TRBJ1-2,CASSLSRQGNYGYTF,TGTGCCAGCAGCTTGTCGAGACAGGGGAACTATGGCTACACCTTC
TRBD1,TRBV10-3,many,TRBJ2-7,CAISGGERQGPFKYEQYF,TGTGCCATCAGTGGTGGGGAAAGACAGGGCCCTTTTAAGTACGAGCAGTACTTC
.,TRBV20-1,.,TRBJ2-1,CSPTPARNEQFF,TGCAGTCCCACGCCTGCAAGAAATGAGCAGTTCTTC
.,TRBV12-3/TRBV12-4,.,TRBJ1-1,CASSFGNTEAFF,TGTGCCAGCAGTTTTGGGAACACTGAAGCTTTCTTT
.,TRBV28,.,TRBJ2-5,CASTTPRSQETQYF,TGTGCCAGCACCACTCCCCGGTCCCAAGAGACCCAGTACTTC